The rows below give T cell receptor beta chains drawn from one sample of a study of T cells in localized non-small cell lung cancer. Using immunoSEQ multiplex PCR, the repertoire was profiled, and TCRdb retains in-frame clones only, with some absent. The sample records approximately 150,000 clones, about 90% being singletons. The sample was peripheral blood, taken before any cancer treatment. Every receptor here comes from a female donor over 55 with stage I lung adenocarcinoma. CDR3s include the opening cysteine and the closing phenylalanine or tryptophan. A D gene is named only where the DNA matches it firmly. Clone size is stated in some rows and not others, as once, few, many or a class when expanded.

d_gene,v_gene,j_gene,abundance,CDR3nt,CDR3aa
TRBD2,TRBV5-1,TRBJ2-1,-,TGCGCCAGCAGCTTGCCCCGGCTAGCGGGAATCGATGAGCAGTTCTTC,CASSLPRLAGIDEQFF
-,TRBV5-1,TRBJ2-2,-,TGCGCCAGCAGGGTGTTCAGGGGTTCAGGGGAGCTGTTTTTT,CASRVFRGSGELFF
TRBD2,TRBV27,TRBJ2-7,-,TGTGCCAGCAGTCATCGGACTAGCGGGACGGTAGCCTACGAGCAGTACTTC,CASSHRTSGTVAYEQYF
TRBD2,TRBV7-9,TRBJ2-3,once,TGTGCCAGCAGCCCGTATCGTTTCGGGAGGAGGGAAGATACGCAGTATTTT,CASSPYRFGRREDTQYF
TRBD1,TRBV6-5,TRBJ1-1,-,TGTGCCAGCAGTTACGCCCGGACAGGGGGTAGCACTGAAGCTTTCTTT,CASSYARTGGSTEAFF
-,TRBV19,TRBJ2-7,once,TGTGCCAGTAAGAGCTTCCGAGGGGCCGCCTACGAGCAGTACTTC,CASKSFRGAAYEQYF
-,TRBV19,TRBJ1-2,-,TGTGCCAGTAGACCCCGGGACTTAGTCTATGGCTACACCTTC,CASRPRDLVYGYTF
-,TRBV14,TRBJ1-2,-,TGTGCCAGCAGCCACCTTTCCAAAACGGGTGGCTACACCTTC,CASSHLSKTGGYTF
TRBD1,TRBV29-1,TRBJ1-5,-,TGCAGCGTGATCGACAGGGTCAATCAGCCCCAGCATTTT,CSVIDRVNQPQHF
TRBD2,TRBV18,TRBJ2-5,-,TGTGCCAGCTCCCCTTTAGCGGGAGGGATAAAACAAGAGACCCAGTACTTC,CASSPLAGGIKQETQYF
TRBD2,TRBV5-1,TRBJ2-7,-,TGCGCCAGCAGCCGGGACTACAACTCCTACGAGCAGTACTTC,CASSRDYNSYEQYF
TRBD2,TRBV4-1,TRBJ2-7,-,TGCGCCAGCAGCCAAGTACCTAGCGGAAAAACCTACGAGCAGTACTTC,CASSQVPSGKTYEQYF
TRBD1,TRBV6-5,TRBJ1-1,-,TGTGCCAGCAGTCGCTCGACAGGGGAAGCTTTCTTT,CASSRSTGEAFF
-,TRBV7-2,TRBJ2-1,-,TGTGCCAGCAGCTCCGGAGGGGGGGTTCGTCCATCAACTGAGCAGTTCTTC,CASSSGGGVRPSTEQFF
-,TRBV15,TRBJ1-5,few,TGTGCCACCAGCAGCCTAGACAGTAATCAGCCCCAGCATTTT,CATSSLDSNQPQHF
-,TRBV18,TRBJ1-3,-,TGTGCCAGCTCACTCGAACTCTCTGGAAACACCATATATTTT,CASSLELSGNTIYF
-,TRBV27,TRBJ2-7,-,TGTGCCAGCGGGACCTATGTCTCCTACGAGCAGTACTTC,CASGTYVSYEQYF
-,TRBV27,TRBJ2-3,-,TGTGCCAGCAGGAAGCGGGCCACAGATACGCAGTATTTT,CASRKRATDTQYF
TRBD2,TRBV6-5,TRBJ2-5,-,TGTGCCGCGGGGGTACAAGAGACCCAGTACTTC,CAAGVQETQYF
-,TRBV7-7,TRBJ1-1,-,TGTGCTAGCAGTACCGATTACAACACTGAAGCTTTCTTT,CASSTDYNTEAFF
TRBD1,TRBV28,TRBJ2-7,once,TGTGCCAGCAGTCCAACCTGGACAGGGTCCCACGAGCAGTACTTC,CASSPTWTGSHEQYF
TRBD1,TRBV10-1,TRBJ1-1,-,TGCGCCAGCCGACAGGGGGCCTACACTGAAGCTTTCTTT,CASRQGAYTEAFF
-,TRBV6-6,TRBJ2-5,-,TGTGCCAGCAGTCACCTGCTAGGGCGAGAGACCCAGTACTTC,CASSHLLGRETQYF
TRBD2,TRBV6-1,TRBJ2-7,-,TGTGCCAGCAGCGCTGGGACTAGCGAATACGAGCAGTACTTC,CASSAGTSEYEQYF
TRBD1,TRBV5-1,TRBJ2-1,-,TGCGCCAGCACCTTGGGGACAGCCAATGAGCAGTTCTTC,CASTLGTANEQFF
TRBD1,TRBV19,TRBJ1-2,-,TGTGCCAGTAGTTCCCGATTACAGGGGGCCGATGGCTACACCTTC,CASSSRLQGADGYTF
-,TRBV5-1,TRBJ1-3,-,TGCGCCAGCAGCTCAAACCCCGGGACACAAAACACCATATATTTT,CASSSNPGTQNTIYF
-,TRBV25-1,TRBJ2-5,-,TGTGCCAGCAGTCCCTCTCGAATACAAGAGACCCAGTACTTC,CASSPSRIQETQYF
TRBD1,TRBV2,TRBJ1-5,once,TGTGCCAGCAGCGCCGGGACAGGGTGGAGCAATCAGCCCCAGCATTTT,CASSAGTGWSNQPQHF
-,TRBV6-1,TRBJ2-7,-,TGTGCCAGCGGGACTCTTTACGAGCAGTACTTC,CASGTLYEQYF
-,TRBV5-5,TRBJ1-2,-,TGTGCCAGCAGCTTGGGATTGTGGGGAGGCGGCTACACCTTC,CASSLGLWGGGYTF
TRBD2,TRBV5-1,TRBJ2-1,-,TGCGCCAGCAGCTCGACGCTCCTAGCGGGAGGGGTCGGGGAGCAGTTCTTC,CASSSTLLAGGVGEQFF
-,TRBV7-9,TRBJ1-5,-,TGTGCCAGCAGACCTCTTAGCAATCAGCCCCAGCATTTT,CASRPLSNQPQHF
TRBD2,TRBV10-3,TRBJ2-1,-,TGTGCCATCAGAGGGGGGAGTGGTCGGGAGGGCCTTTTTGAGCAGTTCTTC,CAIRGGSGREGLFEQFF
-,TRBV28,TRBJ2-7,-,TGTGCCAGTCAAGGCAGCTCCTACGAGCAGTACTTC,CASQGSSYEQYF
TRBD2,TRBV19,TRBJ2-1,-,TGTGCCAGTACCACTAGCGGGAGCTCCTACAATGAGCAGTTCTTC,CASTTSGSSYNEQFF
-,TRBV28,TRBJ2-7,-,TGTGCCAGCAGTTTTACCGAGGAAATCATCTACGAGCAGTACTTC,CASSFTEEIIYEQYF
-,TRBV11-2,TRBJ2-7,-,TGTGCCAGCAGCTCGACAGGGACGGGAGGAGGTGAGCAGTACTTC,CASSSTGTGGGEQYF
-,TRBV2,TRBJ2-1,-,TGTGCCAGCAGTGAAAAAGGGACCGAGCAGTTCTTC,CASSEKGTEQFF
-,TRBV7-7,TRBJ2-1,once,TGTGCCAGCAGCTCCCAGGGTGTTGGGGATGAGCAGTTCTTC,CASSSQGVGDEQFF
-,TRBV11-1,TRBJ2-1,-,TGTGCCAGCAGCTTAAGGGTTGTTCCGCAGTTCTTC,CASSLRVVPQFF
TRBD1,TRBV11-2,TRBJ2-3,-,TGTGCCAGCAGCTCCCCAGGGGGCCCCAGGAATACGCAGTATTTT,CASSSPGGPRNTQYF
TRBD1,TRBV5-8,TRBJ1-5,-,TGTGCCAGCAGCTCGCTGGACAGGCGCGGGAGGGGTCAGCATTTT,CASSSLDRRGRGQHF
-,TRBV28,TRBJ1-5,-,TGTGCCAGCAGTTTGATAGGGATGGGGCAGCCCCAGCATTTT,CASSLIGMGQPQHF
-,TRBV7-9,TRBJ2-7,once,TGTGCCAGCAGCTTACTCCGGGACGCCTTCAACGAGCAGTACTTC,CASSLLRDAFNEQYF
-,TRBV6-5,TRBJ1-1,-,TGTGCCAGCATCGGGTACACTGAAGCTTTCTTT,CASIGYTEAFF
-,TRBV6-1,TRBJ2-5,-,TGTGCCAGCAGGGCTAGCCCTCGGGAGACCCAGTACTTC,CASRASPRETQYF
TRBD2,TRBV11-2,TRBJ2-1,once,TGTGCCAGCAGCCAACAGGTCAGCGGGAGAAGTTGGAATGAGCAGTTCTTC,CASSQQVSGRSWNEQFF
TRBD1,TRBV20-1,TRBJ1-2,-,TGCAGTGCCCCGACAGGGTTTGGCTACACCTTC,CSAPTGFGYTF